The 17 T cell receptor beta chains below all came from one sample that was sequenced in a study of shared clonotypes between healthy human individuals. Clones were read by immunoSEQ multiplex PCR, and TCRdb kept only the in-frame ones, dropping some. The repertoire consists of 850,000 to 1,100,000 clones, with about 72% occurring once and the leading ten covering about 0.89%. What was sequenced was memory CD4+ T cells from PBMCs. Subset: CD45RA-negative fraction. These receptors originate from a man between 18 and 29 years old in good health. Some clones in this sample may be carry-over from other donors' samples.

The J gene is TRBJ1-5, the V gene TRBV19; no reliable D call. Trimming cost V 1 base and J 13 bases, with 17 bases left between them. Looked up from germline, CDR1 is LNHDA and CDR2 is SQIVND (reference sequence). This CDR3 spans 14 amino acids. Here the CDR3 reads CASSIAPSSVQQHF. Here the CDR3 DNA reads TGTGCCAGTAGTATAGCCCCTTCTTCGGTCCAGCAGCATTTT.

The V gene is TRBV19, the J gene TRBJ1-2; D gene uncertain. Germline V gene data show CDR1 as LNHDA and CDR2 as SQIVND (reference sequence). The CDR3 runs 16 residues. The ends were cut back, 5 bases at V and 2 bases at J, with 18 bases in the middle. The CDR3 loop reads CASSLFSPLGNYGYTF. For the CDR3, the DNA is TGTGCCAGTAGTCTTTTTTCCCCGCTGGGGAACTATGGCTACACCTTC.

The chain links TRBV5-1 to TRBJ2-5; maybe TRBD2 (7 bases). This CDR3 is built from 14 residues. V gave up 2 bases and J gave up 5 bases, with 13 bases separating them. Germline CDR1 and CDR2: SGHRS and YFSETQ. CDR3 sequence (DNA): TGCGCCAGCAGCTTTGGGGGGGCAAGCGAGACCCAGTACTTC. Translating it yields CASSFGGASETQYF.

The CDR3 sequence is CASSPGTGGIETQYF. For the CDR3, the DNA is TGCGCCAGCAGCCCCGGGACAGGGGGTATAGAGACCCAGTACTTC. The genes are TRBV5-1 and TRBJ2-5, with 11 bases aligning to TRBD1. Germline V gene sequence: CDR1 SGHRS, CDR2 YFSETQ. The CDR3 covers 15 residues. The junction had 6 bases not matched to a gene; V was cut back by 4 bases and J by 4 bases.

In this sample, this clone turned up once. The genes are TRBV7-2 and TRBJ2-3; 9 bases are shared with TRBD1. The CDR3 has 14 residues. The V and J ends lost 3 bases and 14 bases, in that order; junction bases with no gene match: 12. The germline V gene encodes CDR1 SGHTA and CDR2 FQGNSA. CDR3: CASSFPDRGVVGYF. Here the CDR3 DNA reads TGTGCCAGCAGCTTTCCGGACAGGGGAGTGGTTGGGTATTTT. Looking up the rest from reference TRBV7-2 and TRBJ2-3 gives the full variable domain: GAGVSQSPSNKVTEKGKDVELRCDPISGHTALYWYRQSLGQGLEFLIYFQGNSAPDKSGLPSDRFSAERTGGSVSTLTIQRTQQEDSAVYLCASSFPDRGVVGYFGPGTRLTVL.

This clone was recorded only once. The V and J genes are TRBV28 and TRBJ1-1; D gene unclear. The germline gives CDR1 MDHEN, CDR2 SYDVKM. The CDR3 loop spans 14 amino acids. V gave up 3 bases and J gave up 0 bases, with 8 bases separating them. The CDR3 sequence is CASSLPGLNTEAFF. The CDR3 DNA sequence: TGTGCCAGCAGTTTGCCAGGATTGAACACTGAAGCTTTCTTT.

The genes are TRBV2 and TRBJ2-3; D uncertain. Trimming left V 5 bases short and J 10 bases short, with 13 bases between. CDR3 length equals 12 residues. Germline loops: CDR1 SNHLY, CDR2 FYNNEI. The CDR3 loop reads CASSPSSGSQYF. The CDR3 DNA sequence: TGTGCCAGCAGTCCCTCCTCGGGTTCGCAGTATTTT.

This CDR3 reads CASSLPGLAYNEQFF. CDR3 nucleotide sequence: TGTGCCAGCAGCCTCCCGGGACTAGCGTACAATGAGCAGTTCTTC. The V gene is TRBV5-4, the J gene TRBJ2-1; 10 bases are a match to TRBD2. CDR1 and CDR2 from the germline V gene are SGHNT and YYREEE (reference sequence). The CDR3 consists of 15 residues. After removal of 4 bases from V and 4 bases from J, the junction contained 5 bases not matched to a gene. Variable domain in full (rest from reference TRBV5-4 and TRBJ2-1): ETGVTQSPTHLIKTRGQQVTLRCSSQSGHNTVSWYQQALGQGPQFIFQYYREEENGRGNFPPRFSGLQFPNYSSELNVNALELDDSALYLCASSLPGLAYNEQFFGPGTRLTVL.

This clone showed up just a few times. The chain couples TRBV5-1 to TRBJ2-5; 9 bases map to TRBD1. V lost 1 base, J lost 2 bases, and 12 bases stayed unmatched. Germline assignment: CDR1 SGHRS and CDR2 YFSETQ. This CDR3 comprises 18 residues. CDR3 nucleotides: TGCGCCAGCAGCTTGTTAAACAACCTCGGGACAGGGCAAGAGACCCAGTACTTC. Encoded protein: CASSLLNNLGTGQETQYF.

This chain uses TRBV7-9 with TRBJ1-2, with D perhaps TRBD1 (6 bases). This CDR3 spans 12 amino acids. Germline values: CDR1 SEHNR, CDR2 FQNEAQ (reference sequence). The V end lost 4 bases, the J end lost 3 bases, and 6 bases lay between the germline ends. The chain's CDR3 is CASSSGDYGYTF. In DNA form, the CDR3 reads TGTGCCAGCAGCTCAGGGGACTATGGCTACACCTTC.

The chain recombines TRBV15 with TRBJ2-1; no clear D. CDR3 length: 11 amino acids. The V and J ends lost 3 bases and 9 bases respectively, with 6 bases between them. Germline V gene sequence: CDR1 LNHNV, CDR2 YYDKDF (reference sequence). The CDR3: CATSSELEQFF. For the CDR3, the DNA is TGTGCCACCAGCAGCGAGCTTGAGCAGTTCTTC.

This chain joins TRBV29-1 and TRBJ2-3, with 8 bases matching TRBD2. The CDR3 contains 14 residues. Trimming at V came to 6 bases and at J to 1 base, leaving 6 bases not matched to a gene. Germline V lookup: CDR1 SQVTM, CDR2 ANQGSEA. DNA for the CDR3: TGCAGCGTAAACGGGGGGGATGGCACAGATACGCAGTATTTT. This codes for CSVNGGDGTDTQYF.

CDR3 sequence: CASSGWGDQETQYF. CDR3 nucleotides: TGTGCCAGTTCGGGCTGGGGGGACCAAGAGACCCAGTACTTC. V usage is TRBV6-5 and J usage is TRBJ2-5; weak D call: TRBD2 (6 bases). The CDR3 runs 14 residues. The V end was cut by 9 bases, the J end by 0 bases, with 14 bases between. Germline values: CDR1 MNHEY, CDR2 SVGAGI.

This chain links TRBV7-8 with TRBJ1-1; 9 bases align to TRBD1. Unmatched junction bases numbered 13, after V lost 0 bases and J lost 11 bases. Germline V gives CDR1 SGHVS, CDR2 FQNEAQ. The CDR3 is made up of 16 amino acids. In nucleotides, the CDR3 is TGTGCCAGCAGCTTAGCTCTTCGGTTAGGACAGGGGTATGCTTTCTTT. Protein product: CASSLALRLGQGYAFF.

With respect to this clone: This same CDR3 is encoded by further DNA sequences in the sample. The gene calls are TRBV7-9 and TRBJ2-7; D perhaps matches TRBD1 (5 bases). Trimming left V 5 bases short and J 6 bases short, with 8 bases between. The germline V gene has CDR1 SEHNR and CDR2 FQNEAQ (reference sequence). The CDR3 spans 11 residues. The CDR3, as DNA: TGTGCCAGCAGCCCCCAGGGCGAGCAGTACTTC. Translation gives CASSPQGEQYF.

V is TRBV28 and J is TRBJ2-3; 9 bases are a match to TRBD2. J lost 6 bases, V lost 2 bases, and 12 bases had no gene match. The CDR3 has 17 residues. Per the germline V gene, CDR1 is MDHEN and CDR2 is SYDVKM. The CDR3 loop is CASSLVGGREKRDTQYF. The CDR3 DNA reads TGTGCCAGCAGTTTAGTGGGCGGGAGGGAAAAACGGGATACGCAGTATTTT.

This clone showed up just once. The chain employs TRBV9 and TRBJ1-4; no clear D. Germline V lookup: CDR1 SGDLS, CDR2 YYNGEE. The germline V and J ends were trimmed by 0 bases and 13 bases, with 16 bases remaining between them. The CDR3 has 14 amino acids. The CDR3 coding sequence is TGTGCCAGCAGCGTAGACGTTGTTCCTGGCCCACTGTTTTTT. Protein product: CASSVDVVPGPLFF.